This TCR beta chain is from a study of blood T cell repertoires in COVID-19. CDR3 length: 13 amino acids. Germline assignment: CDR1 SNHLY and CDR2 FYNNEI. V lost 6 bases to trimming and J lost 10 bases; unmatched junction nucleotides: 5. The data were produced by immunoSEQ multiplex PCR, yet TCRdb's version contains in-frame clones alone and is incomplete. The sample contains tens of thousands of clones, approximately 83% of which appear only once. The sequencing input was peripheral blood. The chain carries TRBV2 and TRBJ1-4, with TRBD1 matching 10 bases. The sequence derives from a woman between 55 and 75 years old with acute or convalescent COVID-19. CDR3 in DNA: TGTGCCAGCAGAGACAGGGGGCGGTTAAAACTGTTTTTT. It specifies CASRDRGRLKLFF.